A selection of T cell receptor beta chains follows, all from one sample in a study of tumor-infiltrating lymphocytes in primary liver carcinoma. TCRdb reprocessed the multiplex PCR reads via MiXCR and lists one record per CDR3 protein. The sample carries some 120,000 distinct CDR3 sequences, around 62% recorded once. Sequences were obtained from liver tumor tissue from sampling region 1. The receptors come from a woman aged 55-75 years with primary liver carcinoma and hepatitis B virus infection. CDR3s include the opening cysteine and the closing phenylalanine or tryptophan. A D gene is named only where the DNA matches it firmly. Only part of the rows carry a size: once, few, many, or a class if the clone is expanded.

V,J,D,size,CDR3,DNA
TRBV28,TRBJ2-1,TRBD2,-,CASSRQRTSGRLPDDNEQFF,TGTGCCAGCAGTCGACAGAGGACTAGCGGGAGACTGCCTGATGACAATGAGCAGTTCTTC
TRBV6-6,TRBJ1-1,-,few,CASSEWTVNTEAFF,TGTGCCAGCAGCGAGTGGACGGTGAACACTGAAGCTTTCTTT
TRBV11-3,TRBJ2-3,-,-,CASSRSQTTDKQYF,TGTGCCAGCAGTCGATCCCAGACCACAGATAAGCAGTATTTT
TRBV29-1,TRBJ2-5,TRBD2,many,CSVRSGSLETQYF,TGCAGCGTCCGTAGCGGGAGTTTGGAGACCCAGTACTTC
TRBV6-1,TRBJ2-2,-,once,CACSRLTVELFF,TGTGCCTGCTCTAGGCTAACCGTGGAGCTGTTTTTT
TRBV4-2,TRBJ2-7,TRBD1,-,CASSQEGTGFCEQYF,TGTGCCAGCAGCCAGGAAGGGACAGGGTTTTGCGAGCAATACTTC
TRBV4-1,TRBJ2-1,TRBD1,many,CASSQWTGEVRNEQFF,TGCGCCAGCAGCCAATGGACAGGGGAGGTACGCAATGAGCAGTTCTTC
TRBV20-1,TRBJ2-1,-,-,CSPIGTTYRYNEQFF,TGCAGTCCAATCGGGACCACCTACCGATACAATGAGCAGTTCTTC
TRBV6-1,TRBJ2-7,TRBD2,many,CASSPEAPGLADYEQYF,TGTGCCAGCAGCCCCGAAGCGCCGGGACTAGCGGATTACGAGCAGTACTTC
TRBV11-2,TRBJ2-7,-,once,CASNPQVGHSYEQYF,TGTGCCAGCAACCCCCAAGTGGGACACTCCTACGAGCAGTACTTC
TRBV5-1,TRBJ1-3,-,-,CSSSLTLSTTGNTIYF,TGCTCCAGCAGCTTGACCCTATCCACCACGGGAAACACCATATATTTT
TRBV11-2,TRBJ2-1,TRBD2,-,CASRLAGGSNEHFF,TGTGCCAGCAGGCTAGCGGGAGGTAGTAATGAGCACTTCTTC
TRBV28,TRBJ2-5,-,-,CASRLGGSLETQYF,TGTGCCAGCAGACTAGGGGGGAGTTTGGAGACCCAGTACTTC
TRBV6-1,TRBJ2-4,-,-,CASSSGPVLGAKNIQYF,TGTGCCAGCAGTTCTGGACCCGTTCTGGGGGCCAAAAACATTCAGTACTTC
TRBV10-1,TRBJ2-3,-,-,CASNENVAERDTQYF,TGCGCCAGCAATGAAAATGTGGCGGAAAGGGATACGCAGTATTTT
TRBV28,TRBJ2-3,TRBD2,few,CAGSLSGRAADTQYF,TGTGCCGGCAGCCTTAGCGGGAGGGCCGCAGATACGCAGTATTTT
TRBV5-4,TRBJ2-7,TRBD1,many,CASSVGQGGYEQYF,TGTGCCAGCAGCGTTGGACAGGGGGGTTACGAGCAGTACTTC